Given below is one T cell receptor (beta chain) in context. Antigen specificity is unknown. Profiled with immunoSEQ multiplex PCR; TCRdb holds only in-frame clones, not every one. Here the sample spans tens of thousands of clones, under 90% being singletons. The data derive from a study of T cells in localized non-small cell lung cancer. Whole-study findings and limits: The study detected a median about 57 of the top 100 tumor clones in adjacent lung. The study found T cell clonality highest in uninvolved adjacent lung, above tumor. Investigators sequenced only a single tumor region, leaving heterogeneity possible.

V shed 2 bases and J shed 0 bases, with 10 bases lying between them. The CDR3 extends over 15 amino acids. CDR1 is SGHTA and CDR2 is FQGNSA in the germline V gene. V usage is TRBV7-2 and J usage is TRBJ1-1; D is ambiguous. The TCR was taken from a male donor aged 60 or older with stage II lung adenocarcinoma. Here the sequenced sample was peripheral blood mononuclear cells, taken before any cancer treatment. The CDR3 DNA follows: TGTGCCAGCAGCTTACTTAAGGGAATGAACACTGAAGCTTTCTTT. Translation: CASSLLKGMNTEAFF.